The clone carrying this TCR beta chain was picked up a small number of times. Its antigen is still unknown. This sample was taken from a study of CD8 T cells in ankylosing spondylitis. The study, taken as a whole, reports: Significantly higher representation of disease-linked clones was reported for matched ankylosing spondylitis synovial fluid. There was a TCR beta motif, made of several highly homologous variants, that appeared characteristic of ankylosing spondylitis blood. CD8+ cells made up the disease-linked clones, which were relatively rare in peripheral blood. A number of the motif variants had already been described in reactive arthritis synovial fluid and blood.

CDR1 is SQVTM, CDR2 ANQGSEA, per germline. This CDR3 is built from 13 residues. V gave up 4 bases and J gave up 0 bases, with 10 bases separating them. Quantitative 5'-RACE with molecular barcodes was used to make the TCR beta libraries. One entry per CDR3 protein results from TCRdb running MiXCR on the 5' RACE reads. The sample holds hundreds of thousands of distinct CDR3 sequences, around 18% seen once. The J gene is TRBJ2-7, the V gene TRBV29-1; no reliable D call. Specimen: blood, either unsorted or a sorted T cell fraction (not recorded which). The TCR originated in a male donor with ankylosing spondylitis. The CDR3 DNA follows: TGCAGCGTTGTGGTCTGGAGCTCCTACGAGCAGTACTTC. This sequence encodes CSVVVWSSYEQYF.